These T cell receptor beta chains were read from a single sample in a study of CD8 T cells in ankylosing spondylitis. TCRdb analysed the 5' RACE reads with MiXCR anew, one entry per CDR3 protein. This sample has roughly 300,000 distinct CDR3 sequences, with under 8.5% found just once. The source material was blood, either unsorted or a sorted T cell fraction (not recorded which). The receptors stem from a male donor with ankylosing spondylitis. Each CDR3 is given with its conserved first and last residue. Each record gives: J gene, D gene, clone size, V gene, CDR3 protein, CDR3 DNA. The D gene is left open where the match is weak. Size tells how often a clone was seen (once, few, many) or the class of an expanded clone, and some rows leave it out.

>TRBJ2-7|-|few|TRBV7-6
CASSPEGSASYEQYF
TGTGCCAGCAGCCCCGAGGGGTCAGCGTCCTACGAGCAGTACTTC
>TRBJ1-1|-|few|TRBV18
CASSPSVVENTEAFF
TGTGCCAGCTCACCAAGCGTAGTGGAGAACACTGAAGCTTTCTTT
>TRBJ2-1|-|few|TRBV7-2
CASSHLFEGVGIDEQFF
TGTGCCAGCAGCCACCTCTTCGAGGGAGTAGGTATTGATGAGCAGTTCTTC
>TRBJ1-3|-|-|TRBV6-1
CASSMGHANTIYF
TGTGCCAGCAGCATGGGCCACGCAAACACCATATATTTT
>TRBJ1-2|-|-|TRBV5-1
CASSLQGGPTTYGYTF
TGCGCCAGCAGCTTGCAGGGTGGCCCTACTACCTATGGCTACACCTTC
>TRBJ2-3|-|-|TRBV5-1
CASSPTQDTQYF
TGCGCCAGCAGTCCTACCCAGGATACGCAGTATTTT
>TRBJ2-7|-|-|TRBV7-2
CASSLAAGLPYEQYF
TGTGCCAGCAGCTTAGCGGCAGGCCTCCCCTACGAGCAGTACTTC
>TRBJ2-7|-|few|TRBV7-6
CASSLPLTGRDYEQYF
TGTGCCAGCAGCTTGCCTCTCACGGGAAGAGACTACGAGCAGTACTTC
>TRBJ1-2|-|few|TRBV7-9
CASSWDNYGYTF
TGTGCCAGCAGCTGGGACAACTATGGCTACACCTTC
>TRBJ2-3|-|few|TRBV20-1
CSARTQPSTDTQYF
TGCAGTGCTAGGACTCAGCCTAGCACAGATACGCAGTATTTT
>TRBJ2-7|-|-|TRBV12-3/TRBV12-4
CASSQTTTSYEQYF
TGTGCCAGCAGCCAAACTACAACCTCCTACGAGCAGTACTTC
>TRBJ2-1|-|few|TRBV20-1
CSARRAGNEQFF
TGCAGTGCTAGGAGAGCAGGGAATGAGCAGTTCTTC
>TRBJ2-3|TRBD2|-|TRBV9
CASSGLAGEGTDTQYF
TGTGCCAGCAGCGGACTAGCGGGAGAGGGCACAGATACGCAGTATTTT
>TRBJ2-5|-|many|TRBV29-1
CSVVWVSETQYF
TGCAGCGTTGTTTGGGTGTCGGAGACCCAGTACTTC
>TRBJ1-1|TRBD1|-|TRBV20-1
CSARDRTGAVTEAFF
TGCAGTGCTAGAGATCGGACAGGGGCGGTCACTGAAGCTTTCTTT
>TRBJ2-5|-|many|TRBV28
CASSLPVQGKEGTQYF
TGTGCCAGCAGTTTACCGGTGCAGGGCAAGGAAGGGACCCAGTACTTC
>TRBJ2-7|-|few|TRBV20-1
CSARGRGKSSYEQYF
TGCAGTGCTAGAGGCCGGGGGAAGAGCTCCTACGAGCAGTACTTC
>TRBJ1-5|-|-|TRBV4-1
CASSQVGGSLRSQHF
TGCGCCAGCAGCCAAGTAGGGGGTTCCCTTCGGTCCCAGCATTTT
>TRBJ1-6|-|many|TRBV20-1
CSARASGPSPLHF
TGCAGTGCTAGAGCGTCAGGGCCTTCACCCCTCCACTTT
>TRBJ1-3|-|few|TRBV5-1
CASSEQASGNTIYF
TGCGCCAGCAGCGAACAGGCCTCTGGAAACACCATATATTTT
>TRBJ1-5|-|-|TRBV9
CASSVGEWQPQHF
TGTGCCAGCAGTGTGGGGGAATGGCAGCCCCAGCATTTT
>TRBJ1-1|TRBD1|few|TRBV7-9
CASSWTGATEAFF
TGTGCCAGCAGCTGGACAGGGGCCACTGAAGCTTTCTTT
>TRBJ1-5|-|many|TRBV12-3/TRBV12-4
CASSLSANQPQHF
TGTGCCAGCAGTTTATCGGCTAATCAGCCCCAGCATTTT
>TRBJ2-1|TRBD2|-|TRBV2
CASRRLAHEQFF
TGTGCCAGCAGACGACTAGCGCATGAGCAGTTCTTC
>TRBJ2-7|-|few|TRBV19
CASSITWEQYF
TGTGCCAGTAGTATAACGTGGGAGCAGTACTTC
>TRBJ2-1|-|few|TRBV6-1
CASRGTPRNEQFF
TGTGCCAGCAGGGGGACGCCCCGAAATGAGCAGTTCTTC
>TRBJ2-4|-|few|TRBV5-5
CASSLLQAAGQDF
TGTGCCAGCAGCTTGTTGCAGGCCGCGGGTCAGGACTTC
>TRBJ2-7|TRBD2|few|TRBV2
CAASSAGESYEQYF
TGTGCCGCCAGTAGTGCGGGAGAAAGCTACGAGCAGTACTTC
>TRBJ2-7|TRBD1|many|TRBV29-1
CSVEFPSSGGIYEQYF
TGCAGCGTTGAATTTCCCTCCTCAGGGGGCATCTACGAGCAGTACTTC
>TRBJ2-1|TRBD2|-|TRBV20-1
CSARVGLAGVNEQFF
TGCAGTGCTAGAGTCGGACTAGCGGGGGTAAATGAGCAGTTCTTC
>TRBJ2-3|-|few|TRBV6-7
CASSYMEDTQYF
TGTGCCAGCAGTTACATGGAGGATACGCAGTATTTT
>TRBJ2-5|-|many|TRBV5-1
CASSYYRVLGEETQYF
TGCGCCAGCAGCTACTACAGGGTCTTGGGGGAAGAGACCCAGTACTTC
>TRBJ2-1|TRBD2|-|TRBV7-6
CASSLVSSGSSRPHEQFF
TGTGCCAGCAGCTTAGTGTCTAGCGGGAGTTCCCGACCCCATGAGCAGTTCTTC
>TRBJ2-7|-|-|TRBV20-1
CSAGPGRHHEQYF
TGCAGTGCGGGACCGGGACGGCACCACGAGCAGTACTTC
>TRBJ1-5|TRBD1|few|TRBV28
CASSLPRGGIQPQHF
TGTGCCAGCAGTTTACCCAGGGGGGGGATTCAGCCCCAGCATTTT
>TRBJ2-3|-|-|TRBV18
CASSPNGDTQYF
TGTGCCAGCTCACCTAATGGAGATACGCAGTATTTT
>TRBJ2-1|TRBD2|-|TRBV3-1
CASSQDAGGPLDYNEQFF
TGTGCCAGCAGCCAAGACGCGGGAGGGCCTCTAGACTACAATGAGCAGTTCTTC
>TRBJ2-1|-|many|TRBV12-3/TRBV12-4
CASSLVGNEQFF
TGCGCCAGCAGCTTGGTCGGGAATGAGCAGTTCTTC
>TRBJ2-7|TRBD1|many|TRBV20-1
CSASNRTGGYEQYF
TGCAGTGCTAGTAATCGGACAGGGGGCTACGAGCAGTACTTC
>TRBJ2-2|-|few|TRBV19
CATYDRTTGELFF
TGTGCCACCTACGACAGGACCACCGGGGAGCTGTTTTTT
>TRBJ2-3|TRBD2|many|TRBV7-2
CASSVAGASTDTQYF
TGTGCCAGCAGCGTAGCGGGGGCTAGCACAGATACGCAGTATTTT
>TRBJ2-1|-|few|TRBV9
CASSSTWREQFF
TGTGCCAGCAGCTCTACCTGGCGGGAGCAGTTCTTC
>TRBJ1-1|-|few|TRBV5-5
CASSSTGRNTEAFF
TGTGCCAGCAGCTCAACGGGCAGGAACACTGAAGCTTTCTTT
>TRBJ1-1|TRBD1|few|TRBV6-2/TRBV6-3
CASSFGQGMNTEAFF
TGTGCCAGCAGTTTCGGACAGGGAATGAACACTGAAGCTTTCTTT
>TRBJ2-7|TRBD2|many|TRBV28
CASSFSPSTSGGYYEQYF
TGTGCCAGCAGTTTTTCCCCCTCGACTAGCGGGGGTTACTACGAGCAGTACTTC
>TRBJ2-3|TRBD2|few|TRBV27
CASSPPTGTSGPDTQYF
TGTGCCAGCAGTCCGCCCACCGGGACTAGCGGTCCAGATACGCAGTATTTT
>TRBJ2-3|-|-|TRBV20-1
CSAPASTDTQYF
TGCAGTGCTCCTGCCAGCACAGATACGCAGTATTTT
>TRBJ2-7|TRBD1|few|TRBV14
CASSLLPGTGSYEQYF
TGTGCCAGCAGCCTTCTCCCCGGGACAGGGTCCTACGAGCAGTACTTC
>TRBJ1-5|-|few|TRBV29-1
CSVAGTNDNQPQHF
TGCAGCGTCGCCGGGACTAATGACAATCAGCCCCAGCATTTT
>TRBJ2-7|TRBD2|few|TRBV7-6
CASSSREGYEQYF
TGTGCCAGCAGCTCCCGGGAGGGTTACGAGCAGTACTTC
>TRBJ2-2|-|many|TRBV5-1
CASSSTKQTPRELFF
TGCGCCAGCAGCTCAACAAAACAGACGCCGAGGGAGCTGTTTTTT
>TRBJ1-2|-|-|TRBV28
CASSFPGTLVTYGYTF
TGTGCCAGCAGTTTCCCGGGGACCCTTGTGACCTATGGCTACACCTTC
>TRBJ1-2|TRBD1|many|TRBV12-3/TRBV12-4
CASSDDRGGYTF
TGTGCCAGCAGTGATGACAGGGGTGGCTACACCTTC
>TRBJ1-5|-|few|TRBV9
CASSVTGHQPQHF
TGTGCCAGCAGCGTTACTGGTCATCAGCCCCAGCATTTT
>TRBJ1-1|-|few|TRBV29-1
CSVGNLGAPTEAFF
TGCAGCGTTGGGAATTTAGGAGCCCCCACTGAAGCTTTCTTT
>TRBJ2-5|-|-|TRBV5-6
CASSLNRGTQYF
TGTGCCAGCAGCCTGAACCGGGGGACCCAGTACTTC